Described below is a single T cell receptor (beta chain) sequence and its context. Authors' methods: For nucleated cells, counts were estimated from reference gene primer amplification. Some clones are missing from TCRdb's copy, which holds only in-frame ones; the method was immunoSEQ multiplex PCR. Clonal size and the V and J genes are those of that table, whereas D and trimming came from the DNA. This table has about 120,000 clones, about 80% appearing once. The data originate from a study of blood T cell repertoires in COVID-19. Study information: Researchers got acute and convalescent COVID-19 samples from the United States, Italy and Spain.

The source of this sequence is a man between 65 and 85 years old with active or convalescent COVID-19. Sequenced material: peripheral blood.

The chain's CDR3 is CASSDRQGQLFF. The CDR3 DNA sequence: TGTGCCAGCAGTGACCGACAGGGGCAGCTGTTTTTT. This rearrangement joins TRBV2 to TRBJ2-2; 8 bases are shared with TRBD1. From germline, CDR1 is SNHLY and CDR2 FYNNEI. Losses at the gene ends were 3 bases for V and 12 bases for J; bases not matched to a gene: 3. CDR3 length equals 12 residues.